This T cell receptor beta chain was captured by sequencing in a study of cytomegalovirus exposure and HLA in healthy donors. Germline assignment: CDR1 SGHDN and CDR2 FVKESK. The CDR3 length is 17 residues. Unmatched junction bases numbered 7, after V lost 5 bases and J lost 3 bases. The PCR was carried out with 60 Vbeta primers and 13 Jbeta primers. The assay was immunoSEQ multiplex PCR, and TCRdb's table has in-frame clones only and misses some. The repertoire has approximately 120,000 clones, more than 80% of them found once; the top ten carry under 7%. The V gene is TRBV14, the J gene TRBJ2-6, with 10 bases matching TRBD1. Sequencing was done on a sample of PBMCs. The source is a woman in her thirties in good health and CMV-seropositive. CDR3 in DNA: TGTGCCAGCAGCAACCGACAGGGGGCAATTGGGGCCAACGTCCTGACTTTC. This translates into CASSNRQGAIGANVLTF.